The 16 T cell receptor beta chains below come from one sample, sequenced in a study of vaccination and CD4 T cells after COVID-19. TCRdb re-derived calls from the PCR reads in MiXCR, one entry per CDR3 protein. The table shows 15,000 or so distinct CDR3 sequences, with 69% occurring only once. Sequenced material: CD4+ T cells from blood, taken after SARS-CoV-2 vaccination. All receptors come from a human donor who had recovered from COVID-19.

The chain carries TRBV20-1 and TRBJ1-6; 7 nucleotides agree with TRBD1. Germline CDR1 and CDR2: DFQATT and SNEGSKA (reference sequence). CDR3 length: 16 amino acids. The V gene end was trimmed by 2 bases and the J gene end by 9 bases; junction bases not matched to a gene: 13. The DNA for the CDR3 is TGCAGTGCTAGAAAAACAGGGGCCGGGCACGGTTCACCCCTCCACTTT. This translates into CSARKTGAGHGSPLHF.

The gene calls are TRBV20-1 and TRBJ1-6; D might be TRBD1 (6 bases). CDR3 length equals 15 residues. From germline, CDR1 is DFQATT and CDR2 SNEGSKA (reference sequence). V was clipped by 0 bases and J by 11 bases, with 17 bases between them. The CDR3, as DNA: TGCAGTGCTAGAGATCCACAGGGCCCCTCTGCACCCCTCCACTTT. Translated: CSARDPQGPSAPLHF.

This clonotype showed up just a few times. The chain recombines TRBV20-1 with TRBJ2-2; tentatively, D is TRBD2 (8 bases). V lost 0 bases to trimming and J lost 3 bases, with 17 bases between them. The CDR3 has 17 amino acids. Germline lookup yields CDR1 DFQATT and CDR2 SNEGSKA (reference sequence). The CDR3 nucleotides are TGCAGTGCTAGAGATAGGGGGCGAGCGGGGGACACCGGGGAGCTGTTTTTT. As protein: CSARDRGRAGDTGELFF.

The chain carries TRBV5-4 and TRBJ2-6; unclear D gene. The germline V and J ends were trimmed by 1 base and 0 bases, with 5 bases remaining between them. The germline V gene encodes CDR1 SGHNT and CDR2 YYREEE (reference sequence). This CDR3 has 15 residues. CDR3 in DNA: TGTGCCAGCAGCTTGTTTGCCTCTGGGGCCAACGTCCTGACTTTC. As protein: CASSLFASGANVLTF. The variable domain in full, completed from reference TRBV5-4 and TRBJ2-6, reads ETGVTQSPTHLIKTRGQQVTLRCSSQSGHNTVSWYQQALGQGPQFIFQYYREEENGRGNFPPRFSGLQFPNYSSELNVNALELDDSALYLCASSLFASGANVLTFGAGSRLTVL.

The chain uses TRBV7-3 and TRBJ2-3; D might be TRBD1 (5 bases). Germline loops: CDR1 SGHTA, CDR2 FQGTGA. This CDR3 has 14 residues. Trimming left V 1 base short and J 4 bases short, with 9 bases between. CDR3 protein: CASSLRGVPDTQYF. The CDR3 DNA reads as TGTGCCAGCAGCTTAAGGGGCGTACCAGATACGCAGTATTTT.

The V gene is TRBV24-1, the J gene TRBJ2-2, with D unclear. Per germline, CDR1 KGHDR and CDR2 SFDVKD. CDR3 length: 14 residues. The V and J ends lost 3 bases and 5 bases respectively, with 9 bases between them. This CDR3 is CATSDLGTTGELFF. CDR3 sequence (DNA): TGTGCCACCAGTGATCTGGGTACGACCGGGGAGCTGTTTTTT.

The chain has TRBV11-2 and TRBJ2-5; TRBD1 agrees at 9 bases. The germline V gene encodes CDR1 SGHAT and CDR2 FQNNGV. The CDR3 has 15 amino acids. Unmatched junction bases numbered 8, after V lost 4 bases and J lost 5 bases. In nucleotides, the CDR3 is TGTGCCAGCAGCTACCGGGACAGGGAAGGCGAGACCCAGTACTTC. Its protein is CASSYRDREGETQYF.

This clonotype was observed a handful of times. This chain links TRBV20-1 with TRBJ1-5, with D possibly TRBD1 on 5 matching bases. V lost 4 bases and J lost 6, with 16 bases in between. CDR3 length equals 14 residues. The germline V gene has CDR1 DFQATT and CDR2 SNEGSKA (reference sequence). The CDR3 sequence: CSANSARAGQPQHF. As DNA, the CDR3 is TGCAGTGCTAACTCGGCCAGGGCGGGTCAGCCCCAGCATTTT.

This chain uses TRBV20-1 with TRBJ2-7; 11 nucleotides agree with TRBD1. The germline CDR1 and CDR2 sequences are DFQATT and SNEGSKA (reference sequence). The CDR3 spans 12 residues. V was clipped by 6 bases and J by 7 bases; unmatched bases: 5. The CDR3 sequence: CSARTGGQEQYF. The CDR3 DNA reads TGCAGTGCACGGACAGGGGGCCAAGAGCAGTACTTC.

Notes on this clonotype: A read error is likely, as this CDR3 ends without the conserved phenylalanine or tryptophan. The rearrangement joins TRBV20-1 to TRBJ1-3; D gene uncertain. The germline gives CDR1 DFQATT, CDR2 SNEGSKA (reference sequence). V was trimmed by 5 bases and J by 0 bases, leaving 8 bases between them. The CDR3 covers 13 residues. The CDR3 spells CSAGSISGNTIYI. In DNA, the CDR3 is TGCAGTGCTGGGTCCATCTCTGGAAACACCATATATATT.

The V gene is TRBV20-1, the J gene TRBJ2-7; D is unresolved. Trimming took off 0 bases at V and 5 bases at J, with 11 bases between the two ends. Per germline, CDR1 DFQATT and CDR2 SNEGSKA (reference sequence). This CDR3 contains 13 residues. This chain's CDR3 is CSARDVLSDEQYF. The CDR3 bases are TGCAGTGCTAGAGACGTTTTGTCGGACGAGCAGTACTTC.

The chain is built from TRBV20-1 and TRBJ2-3; D may match TRBD1 or TRBD2 (5 bases each). Germline V gene data show CDR1 as DFQATT and CDR2 as SNEGSKA (reference sequence). Deletions cut 8 bases from V and 2 bases from J, with 20 bases between. The CDR3 runs to 15 residues. CDR3 loop: CSTLTGDQPTDTQYF. Written as DNA, the CDR3 is TGCAGTACTCTGACCGGGGACCAGCCCACAGATACGCAGTATTTT.

The chain has TRBV30 and TRBJ2-7; D is tentatively TRBD1 or TRBD2 (6 bases each). The ends were cut back, 5 bases at V and 7 bases at J, with 12 bases in the middle. There are 11 residues in the CDR3. CDR1 GTSNPN and CDR2 SVGIG come from the germline V gene (reference sequence). CDR3 coding DNA: TGTGCCTGGCGCAGGGGAGGTGAGCAGTACTTC. It is translated as CAWRRGGEQYF.

This clonotype was seen more than once but under ten times. The chain joins TRBV6-1 to TRBJ2-3; 7 positions agree with TRBD2. CDR1 is MNHNS, CDR2 SASEGT, per germline. This CDR3 has 15 residues. Trimming took 11 bases from V and 0 from J; bases not matched to a gene: 11. This CDR3 reads CACKYSGYSTDTQYF. CDR3 DNA: TGTGCCTGTAAATATAGCGGGTACAGCACAGATACGCAGTATTTT.

This chain links TRBV2 with TRBJ1-5; 11 bases agree with TRBD1. The CDR3 extends over 15 amino acids. Per germline, CDR1 SNHLY and CDR2 FYNNEI. The trim removed 4 bases at V and 1 base at J, leaving 0 bases unmatched. This CDR3 reads CASSGDRGSNQPQHF. The CDR3 nucleotides are TGTGCCAGCAGTGGGGACAGGGGGAGCAATCAGCCCCAGCATTTT. Filled out from reference TRBV2 and TRBJ1-5, the complete variable domain reads EPEVTQTPSHQVTQMGQEVILRCVPISNHLYFYWYRQILGQKVEFLVSFYNNEISEKSEIFDDQFSVERPDGSNFTLKIRSTKLEDSAMYFCASSGDRGSNQPQHFGDGTRLSIL.

V and J are TRBV7-8 and TRBJ2-2; 11 positions match TRBD1. V dropped 4 bases and J dropped 5; count of bases not matched to a gene: 9. Germline V gene lookup returns CDR1 SGHVS and CDR2 FQNEAQ. CDR3 length: 17 residues. In DNA, the CDR3 is TGTGCCAGCAGCTCCGGACAGGGGGCGTTCGGGACCGGGGAGCTGTTTTTT. It encodes CASSSGQGAFGTGELFF.